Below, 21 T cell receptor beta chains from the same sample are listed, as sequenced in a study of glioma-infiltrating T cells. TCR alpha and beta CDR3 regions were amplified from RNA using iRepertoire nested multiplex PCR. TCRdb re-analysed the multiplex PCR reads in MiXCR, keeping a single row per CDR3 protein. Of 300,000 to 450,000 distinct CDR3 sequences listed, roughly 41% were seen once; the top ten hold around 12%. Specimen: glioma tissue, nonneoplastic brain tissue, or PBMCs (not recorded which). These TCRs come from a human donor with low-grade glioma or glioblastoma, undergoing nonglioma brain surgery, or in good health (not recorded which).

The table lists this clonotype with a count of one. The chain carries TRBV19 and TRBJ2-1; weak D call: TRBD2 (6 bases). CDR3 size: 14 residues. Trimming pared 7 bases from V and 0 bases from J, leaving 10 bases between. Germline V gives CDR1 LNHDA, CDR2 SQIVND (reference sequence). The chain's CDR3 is CASTSSASYNEQFF. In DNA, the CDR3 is TGTGCCAGTACCTCTAGCGCCTCCTACAATGAGCAGTTCTTC.

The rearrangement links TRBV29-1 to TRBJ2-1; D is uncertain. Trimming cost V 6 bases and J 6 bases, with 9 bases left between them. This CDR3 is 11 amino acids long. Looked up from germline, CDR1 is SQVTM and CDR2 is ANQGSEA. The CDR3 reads CSVIERNEQFF. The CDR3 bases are TGCAGCGTCATAGAACGCAATGAGCAGTTCTTC.

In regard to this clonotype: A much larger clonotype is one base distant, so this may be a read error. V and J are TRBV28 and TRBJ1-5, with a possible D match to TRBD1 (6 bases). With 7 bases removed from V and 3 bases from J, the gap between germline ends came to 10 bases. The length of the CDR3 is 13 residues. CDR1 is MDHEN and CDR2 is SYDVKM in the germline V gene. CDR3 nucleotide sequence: TGTGCCAGCACGCACAGGGTCAATCAGCCCCAGCATTTT. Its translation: CASTHRVNQPQHF. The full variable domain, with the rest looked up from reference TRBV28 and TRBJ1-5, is DVKVTQSSRYLVKRTGEKVFLECVQDMDHENMFWYRQDPGLGLRLIYFSYDVKMKEKGDIPEGYSVSREKKERFSLILESASTNQTSMYLCASTHRVNQPQHFGDGTRLSIL.

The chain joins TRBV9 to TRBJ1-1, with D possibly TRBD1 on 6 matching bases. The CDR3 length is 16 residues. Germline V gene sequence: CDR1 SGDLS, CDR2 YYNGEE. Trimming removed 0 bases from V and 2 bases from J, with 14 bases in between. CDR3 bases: TGTGCCAGCAGCGTAGGAGTTGAACAGGGTAACACTGAAGCTTTCTTT. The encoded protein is CASSVGVEQGNTEAFF.

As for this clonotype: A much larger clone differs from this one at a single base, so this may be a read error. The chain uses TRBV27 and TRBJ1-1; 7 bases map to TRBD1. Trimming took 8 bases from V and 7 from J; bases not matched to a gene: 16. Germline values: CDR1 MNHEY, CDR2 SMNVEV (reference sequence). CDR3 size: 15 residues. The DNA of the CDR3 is TGTGCCAGCCGAAAGGGGGCCAAGACAGAGGGTGAAGCTTTCTTT. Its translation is CASRKGAKTEGEAFF.

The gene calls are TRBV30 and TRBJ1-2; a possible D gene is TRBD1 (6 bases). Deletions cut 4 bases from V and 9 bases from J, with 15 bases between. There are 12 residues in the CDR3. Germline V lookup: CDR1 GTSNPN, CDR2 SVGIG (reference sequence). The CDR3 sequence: CAWKLGGESYTF. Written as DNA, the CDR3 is TGTGCCTGGAAGTTAGGGGGAGAGAGCTACACCTTC. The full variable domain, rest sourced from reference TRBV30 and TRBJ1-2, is SQTIHQWPATLVQPVGSPLSLECTVEGTSNPNLYWYRQAAGRGLQLLFYSVGIGQISSEVPQNLSASRPQDRQFILSSKKLLLSDSGFYLCAWKLGGESYTFGSGTRLTVV.

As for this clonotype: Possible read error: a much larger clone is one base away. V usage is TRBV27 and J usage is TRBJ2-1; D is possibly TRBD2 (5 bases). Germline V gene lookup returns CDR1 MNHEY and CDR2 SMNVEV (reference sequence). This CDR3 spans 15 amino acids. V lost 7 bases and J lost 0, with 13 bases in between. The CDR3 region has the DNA TGTGCCAGCAAACTAGGAAGAAGCTCCTACAATGAGCAGTTCTTC. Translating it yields CASKLGRSSYNEQFF.

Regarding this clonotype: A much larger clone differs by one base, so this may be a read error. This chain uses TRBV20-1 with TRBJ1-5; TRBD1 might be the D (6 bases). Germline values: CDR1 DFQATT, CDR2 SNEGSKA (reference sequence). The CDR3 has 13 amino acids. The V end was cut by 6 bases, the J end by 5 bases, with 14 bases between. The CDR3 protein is CSAIGDTDQPQHF. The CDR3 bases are TGCAGTGCCATAGGGGACACTGATCAGCCCCAGCATTTT.

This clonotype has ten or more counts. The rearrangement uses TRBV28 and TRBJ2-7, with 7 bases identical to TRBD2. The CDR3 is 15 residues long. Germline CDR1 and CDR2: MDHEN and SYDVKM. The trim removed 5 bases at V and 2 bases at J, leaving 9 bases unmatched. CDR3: CASSATSQGTYEQYF. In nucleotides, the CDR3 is TGTGCCAGCAGTGCGACTAGCCAAGGGACCTACGAGCAGTACTTC.

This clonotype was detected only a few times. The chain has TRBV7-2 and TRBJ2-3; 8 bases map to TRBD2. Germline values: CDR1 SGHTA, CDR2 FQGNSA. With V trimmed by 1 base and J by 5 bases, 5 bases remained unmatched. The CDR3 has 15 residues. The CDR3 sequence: CASSLDGRAVDTQYF. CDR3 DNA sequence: TGTGCCAGCAGCTTAGACGGGAGGGCCGTAGATACGCAGTATTTT.

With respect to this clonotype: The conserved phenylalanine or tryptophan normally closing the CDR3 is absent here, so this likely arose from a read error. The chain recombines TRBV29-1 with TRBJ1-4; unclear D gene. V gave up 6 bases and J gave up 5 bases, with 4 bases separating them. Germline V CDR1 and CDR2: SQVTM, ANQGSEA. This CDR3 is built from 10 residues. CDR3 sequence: CSVGNEKLFS. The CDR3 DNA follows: TGCAGCGTGGGGAATGAAAAACTGTTTTCT.

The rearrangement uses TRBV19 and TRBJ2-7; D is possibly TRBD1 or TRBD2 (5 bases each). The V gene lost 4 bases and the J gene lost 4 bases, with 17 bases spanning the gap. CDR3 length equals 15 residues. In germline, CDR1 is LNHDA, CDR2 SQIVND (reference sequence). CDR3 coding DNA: TGTGCCAGTAGTACCGGGACCCTTGGCTTTTACGAGCAGTACTTC. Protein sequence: CASSTGTLGFYEQYF.

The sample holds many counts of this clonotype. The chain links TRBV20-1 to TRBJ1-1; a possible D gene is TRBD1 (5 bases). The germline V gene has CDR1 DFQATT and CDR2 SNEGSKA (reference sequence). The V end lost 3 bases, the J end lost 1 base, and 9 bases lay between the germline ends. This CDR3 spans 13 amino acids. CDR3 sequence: CSARRGENTEAFF. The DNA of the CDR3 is TGCAGTGCTAGGCGGGGGGAGAACACTGAAGCTTTCTTT.

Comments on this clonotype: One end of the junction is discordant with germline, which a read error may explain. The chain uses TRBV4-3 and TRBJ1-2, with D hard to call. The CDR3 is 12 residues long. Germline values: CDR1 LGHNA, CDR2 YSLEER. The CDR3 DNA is TGCGCCAGCAGCAAAGAGGCGGAGGGCTACACCTTC. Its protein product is CASSKEAEGYTF.

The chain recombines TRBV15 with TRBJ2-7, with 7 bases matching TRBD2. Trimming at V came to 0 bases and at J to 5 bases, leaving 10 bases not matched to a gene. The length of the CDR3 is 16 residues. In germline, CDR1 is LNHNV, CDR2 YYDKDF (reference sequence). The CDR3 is CATSRDRTSVGHEQYF. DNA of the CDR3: TGTGCCACCAGCAGAGATAGAACTAGCGTAGGCCACGAGCAGTACTTC.

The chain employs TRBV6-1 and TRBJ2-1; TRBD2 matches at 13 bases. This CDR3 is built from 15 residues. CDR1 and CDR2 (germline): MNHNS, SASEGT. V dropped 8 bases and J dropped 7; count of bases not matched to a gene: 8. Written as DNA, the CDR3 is TGTGCCAGCTCGCCGGGACTAGCGGGGATTAATGAGCAGTTCTTC. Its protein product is CASSPGLAGINEQFF.

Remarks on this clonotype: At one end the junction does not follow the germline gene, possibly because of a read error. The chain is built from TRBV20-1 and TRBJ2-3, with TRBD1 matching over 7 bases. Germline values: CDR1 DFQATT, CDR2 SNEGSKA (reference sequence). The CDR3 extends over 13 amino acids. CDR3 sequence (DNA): TGCAGTGCTCCGGAGGATGGGACAGATACTCAGTATTTT. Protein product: CSAPEDGTDTQYF.

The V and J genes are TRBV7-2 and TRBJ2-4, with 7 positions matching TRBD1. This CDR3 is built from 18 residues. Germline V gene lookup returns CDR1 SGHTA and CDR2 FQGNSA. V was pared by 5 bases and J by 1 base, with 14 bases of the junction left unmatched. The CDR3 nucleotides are TGTGCCAGCAGCCATCCTGGACAGGCAACGGTGGCCAAAAACATTCAGTACTTC. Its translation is CASSHPGQATVAKNIQYF.

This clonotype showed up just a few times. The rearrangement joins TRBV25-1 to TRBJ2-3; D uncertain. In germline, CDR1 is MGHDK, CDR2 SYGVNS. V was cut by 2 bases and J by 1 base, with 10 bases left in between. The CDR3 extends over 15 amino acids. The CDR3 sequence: CASSEPSGGTDTQYF. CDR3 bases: TGTGCCAGCAGTGAACCCTCAGGAGGCACAGATACGCAGTATTTT.

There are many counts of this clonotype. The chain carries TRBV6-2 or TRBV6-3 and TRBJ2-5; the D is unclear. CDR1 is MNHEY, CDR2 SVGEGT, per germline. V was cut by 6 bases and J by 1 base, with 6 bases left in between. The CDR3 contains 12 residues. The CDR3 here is CASRRLQETQYF. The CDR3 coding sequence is TGTGCCAGCAGAAGACTCCAAGAGACCCAGTACTTC.

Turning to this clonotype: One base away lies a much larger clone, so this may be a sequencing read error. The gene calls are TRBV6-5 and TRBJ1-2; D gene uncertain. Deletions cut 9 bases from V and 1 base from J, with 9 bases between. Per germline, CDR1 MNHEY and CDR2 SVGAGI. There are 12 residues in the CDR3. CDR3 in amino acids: CARSVVNYGYTF. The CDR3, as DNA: TGTGCCAGAAGTGTAGTTAACTATGGCTACACCTTC.